The 5 T cell receptor beta chains listed next were all sequenced from one sample in a study of T cells in Graves' hyperthyroidism and ophthalmopathy. Amplification of TCR beta CDR3 regions used RNA as the template. When the TCR CDR3 underwent first-round RT-PCR, the HTBI primer set was used. TCRdb processed the multiplex PCR reads anew with MiXCR; each CDR3 protein has one entry. The repertoire holds around 290,000 distinct CDR3 sequences, with about a sixth as singletons. The material sequenced was blood. The receptors shown here come from a woman aged 55-69 years with Graves' ophthalmopathy.

This clonotype was observed a handful of times. V is TRBV9 and J is TRBJ2-1; D is undetermined. Looked up from germline, CDR1 is SGDLS and CDR2 is YYNGEE. Trimming took 0 bases from V and 8 from J, leaving 12 bases between them. The CDR3 is made up of 14 amino acids. This chain's CDR3 is CASSVGLKVDEQFF. CDR3 coding DNA: TGTGCCAGCAGCGTAGGGCTAAAAGTCGATGAGCAGTTCTTC.

This clonotype was observed at least ten times. The chain uses TRBV18 and TRBJ1-2; D is unresolved. CDR1 and CDR2 (germline): KGHSH, LQKENI. V lost 3 bases, J lost 2 bases, and 13 bases lay in between. This CDR3 region has 15 residues. The CDR3 DNA reads TGTGCCAGCTCACCGGACTCGACTGCGAACTATGGCTACACCTTC. This codes for CASSPDSTANYGYTF.

The table lists this clonotype with a few counts. This chain connects TRBV12-5 to TRBJ1-5, with TRBD1 matching over 7 bases. Germline V CDR1 and CDR2: LGHNT, FRNRAP. The CDR3 runs to 12 residues. The junction had 4 bases not matched to a gene; V was cut back by 7 bases and J by 7 bases. This CDR3 reads CASATGDQPQHF. The CDR3 DNA sequence: TGTGCTAGTGCCACAGGGGACCAGCCCCAGCATTTT. Drawing the rest from reference TRBV12-5 and TRBJ1-5, the complete variable domain is DARVTQTPRHKVTEMGQEVTMRCQPILGHNTVFWYRQTMMQGLELLAYFRNRAPLDDSGMPKDRFSAEMPDATLATLKIQPSEPRDSAVYFCASATGDQPQHFGDGTRLSIL.

The chain joins TRBV24-1 to TRBJ2-2; D is uncertain. The germline gives CDR1 KGHDR, CDR2 SFDVKD. Trimming pared 5 bases from V and 0 bases from J, leaving 9 bases between. This CDR3 spans 15 amino acids. The CDR3 here is CATSGRPSNTGELFF. Written as DNA, the CDR3 is TGTGCCACCAGTGGCCGACCGTCGAACACCGGGGAGCTGTTTTTT.

This clonotype has only a few counts. CDR3 region: CASSPGSPNTEAFF. In DNA, the CDR3 is TGTGCCAGCTCACCAGGGAGCCCGAACACTGAAGCTTTCTTT. This chain connects TRBV18 to TRBJ1-1; D gene uncertain. Germline CDR1 and CDR2: KGHSH and LQKENI. Trimming left V 2 bases short and J 1 base short, with 8 bases between. The CDR3 length is 14 residues. The full variable domain, its missing parts supplied by reference TRBV18 and TRBJ1-1, is NAGVMQNPRHLVRRRGQEARLRCSPMKGHSHVYWYRQLPEEGLKFMVYLQKENIIDESGMPKERFSAEFPKEGPSILRIQQVVRGDSAAYFCASSPGSPNTEAFFGQGTRLTVV.